This T cell receptor (beta chain) was captured in a study of post-analysis software for immune sequencing data. Whole-study context: Recorded disease courses covered relapsing-remitting, secondary progressive and progressive-relapsing multiple sclerosis. Some patients had no subtype annotation.

Study observations and caveats: Comparison of patients with controls showed five TRBV segments more frequent in patients, TRBV5-6, TRBV5-1 and TRBV20-1 among them.

This clonotype has ten or more counts. Its target is not known. Germline values: CDR1 SGDLS, CDR2 YYNGEE. V lost 3 bases and J lost 0; bases outside the gene matches: 0. This CDR3 region has 15 residues. Unique-molecular-identifier-tagged TCR beta cDNA libraries were used. cDNA molecules numbering 450,000 to 650,000 came from about 0.94 to 9.7 million T cells. TCRdb re-analysed the PCR reads in MiXCR, keeping a single row per CDR3 protein. The sample shows a few hundred thousand distinct CDR3 sequences, under 55% of them seen only once. Input material: blood. The rearrangement joins TRBV9 to TRBJ2-7; 13 nucleotides align to TRBD2. This clonotype was sampled from a girl under 18 with multiple sclerosis. DNA of the CDR3: TGTGCCAGCAGCGGGACTAGCGGGAGCTCCTACGAGCAGTACTTC. Its protein is CASSGTSGSSYEQYF.